The 9 T cell receptor beta chains listed next were all sequenced from one sample in a study of Tregs in tolerant kidney transplant recipients. Using immunoSEQ multiplex PCR, the repertoire was profiled, and TCRdb retains in-frame clones only, with some absent. The data contain tens of thousands of clones, roughly nine tenths of them singletons. Sequencing input: Tregs from blood. Receptors originate from a human donor in good health.

Here the CDR3 DNA reads TGTGCCAGCAGCTTAGTGGGGGATACGCAGTATTTT. Amino acids: CASSLVGDTQYF. V and J are TRBV11-3 and TRBJ2-3; D is undetermined. Germline CDR1 SGHNT, CDR2 YENEEA. This CDR3 contains 12 residues. The V and J ends lost 1 base and 6 bases respectively, with 5 bases between them.

The gene calls are TRBV2 and TRBJ2-1; D remains ambiguous. V dropped 4 bases and J dropped 7 bases, with 5 bases sitting between them. Germline CDR1 and CDR2: SNHLY and FYNNEI. The CDR3 runs to 11 residues. Written as DNA, the CDR3 is TGTGCCAGCAGTGTTTATAATGAGCAGTTCTTC. It yields the protein CASSVYNEQFF.

The CDR3 protein is CASSTGTGGAFF. In nucleotides, the CDR3 is TGTGCCAGCAGTACCGGGACAGGGGGGGCTTTCTTT. The chain joins TRBV28 to TRBJ1-1; 11 bases align to TRBD1. The trim removed 5 bases at V and 11 bases at J, leaving 4 bases unmatched. The CDR3 is made up of 12 amino acids. Germline V CDR1 and CDR2: MDHEN, SYDVKM.

The chain recombines TRBV9 with TRBJ2-1; D is unclear. The CDR3 is 13 amino acids. The germline V gene encodes CDR1 SGDLS and CDR2 YYNGEE. V lost 4 bases, J lost 11 bases, and 16 bases lay in between. In DNA form, the CDR3 reads TGTGCCAGCAGCCCTCCCAGTACCTCTAAGCAGTTCTTC. Its translation: CASSPPSTSKQFF. Combining the CDR3 with reference TRBV9 and TRBJ2-1 gives the whole variable domain DSGVTQTPKHLITATGQRVTLRCSPRSGDLSVYWYQQSLDQGLQFLIQYYNGEERAKGNILERFSAQQFPDLHSELNLSSLELGDSALYFCASSPPSTSKQFFGPGTRLTVL.

CDR3 DNA: TGTGCCAGCAGCTCCGGACAGGGATGGGACACTGAAGCTTTCTTT. It translates to CASSSGQGWDTEAFF. This chain joins TRBV7-9 and TRBJ1-1; 8 bases map to TRBD1. The length of the CDR3 is 15 residues. J was trimmed by 3 bases and V by 4 bases; bases with no gene match: 7. Germline loops: CDR1 SEHNR, CDR2 FQNEAQ (reference sequence).

The chain has TRBV25-1 and TRBJ1-1; D is ambiguous. The CDR3 contains 13 residues. Deletions cut 2 bases from V and 4 bases from J, with 8 bases between. Germline V gene sequence: CDR1 MGHDK, CDR2 SYGVNS. CDR3 nucleotide sequence: TGTGCCAGCAGTGAAACTTATCGCACTGAAGCTTTCTTT. It yields the protein CASSETYRTEAFF.

The V gene is TRBV6-5, the J gene TRBJ2-5, with D unclear. Trimming removed 0 bases at V and 2 bases at J, with 10 bases between. CDR1 is MNHEY and CDR2 is SVGAGI in the germline V gene. The CDR3 is 15 amino acids. CDR3 in amino acids: CASSYSMAIQETQYF. CDR3 bases: TGTGCCAGCAGTTACTCCATGGCGATTCAAGAGACCCAGTACTTC.

Here the CDR3 DNA reads TGTGCCAGCAGCGTAGCGGGGGGGCGGTACAATGAGCAGTTCTTC. Amino acid sequence: CASSVAGGRYNEQFF. The V call is TRBV6-5, the J call TRBJ2-1; 11 bases align to TRBD2. The CDR3 is 15 residues long. V lost 6 bases to trimming and J lost 4 bases; unmatched junction nucleotides: 5. Germline V gives CDR1 MNHEY, CDR2 SVGAGI.

The chain couples TRBV4-1 to TRBJ2-5, with D unresolved. This CDR3 has 13 residues. Trimming stripped 0 bases from V and 5 bases from J, with 7 bases between. CDR1 and CDR2 from the germline V gene are MGHRA and YSYEKL. CDR3 DNA: TGCGCCAGCAGCCAAGAGAGGATGGAGACCCAGTACTTC. It codes for CASSQERMETQYF.